Ten or more counts support the clone carrying this T cell receptor beta chain. These data come from a study of neurological immune-mediated disorders. V was clipped by 3 bases and J by 4 bases, with 10 bases between them. The CDR3 totals 13 residues. CDR1 and CDR2 (germline): KGHSH, LQKENI. MiXCR, applied by TCRdb to the 5' RACE reads, yields one record per CDR3 protein. The data hold tens of thousands of distinct CDR3 sequences, with more than 9% observed a single time. The sequenced sample was CD4+ T cells from blood. The TCR sequence derives from a woman under 40 with HTLV-1-associated myelopathy (HAM/TSP). V usage is TRBV18 and J usage is TRBJ2-7, with D possibly being TRBD1 (5 bases). The CDR3 nucleotides are TGTGCCAGCTCACCTTCGTCAGGGTACGAGCAGTACTTC. Translated, it gives CASSPSSGYEQYF.